One and the same sample provided the 19 T cell receptor beta chains below, sequenced in a study of spatial heterogeneity in lung cancer. The time point was: sample taken at primary tumor resection. Whole RNA, isolated from tumor, nontumor lung or frozen PBMC, was sequenced without prior sorting. TCRdb re-analysed the 5' RACE reads in MiXCR, keeping a single row per CDR3 protein. The repertoire includes 11,000 to 15,000 distinct CDR3 sequences, roughly a tenth of them detected once, and 34% sits in the top ten. The sequenced sample was PBMCs, obtained at surgery. Source of these receptors: a female donor with early-stage non-small cell lung cancer.

This CDR3 is CASSQDRGGEQYF. The DNA for the CDR3 is TGTGCCAGCAGTCAGGACAGGGGAGGCGAGCAGTACTTC. V usage is TRBV6-5 and J usage is TRBJ2-7; 9 nucleotides agree with TRBD1. The length of the CDR3 is 13 residues. The ends lost 5 bases at V and 6 bases at J; junction bases unmatched: 5. CDR1 and CDR2 from the germline V gene are MNHEY and SVGAGI.

By proportion, this clonotype is medium-sized. This chain connects TRBV7-8 to TRBJ2-3, with TRBD2 as a possible D gene (6 bases). CDR3 length: 12 residues. The germline V gene has CDR1 SGHVS and CDR2 FQNEAQ. Trimming shortened V by 5 bases and J by 11 bases, and 14 bases separated the two germline ends. In DNA, the CDR3 is TGTGCCAGCAGCCCCCGGGGGTTGGGGCAGTATTTT. Amino acid sequence: CASSPRGLGQYF.

Many counts were recorded for this clonotype. This chain joins TRBV7-2 and TRBJ2-1; a possible D gene is TRBD2 (5 bases). The CDR3 length is 14 residues. Germline CDR1 and CDR2: SGHTA and FQGNSA. Trimming pared 1 base from V and 8 bases from J, leaving 12 bases between. CDR3 loop: CASSLEGRRYEQFF. The DNA of the CDR3 is TGTGCCAGCAGCTTAGAGGGTAGGAGGTATGAGCAGTTCTTC.

The chain is built from TRBV5-1 and TRBJ2-7, with 10 nucleotides matching TRBD1. V trimming: 8 bases; J trimming: 5 bases; junction bases outside the gene matches: 13. The CDR3 extends over 15 amino acids. Germline loops: CDR1 SGHRS, CDR2 YFSETQ. In nucleotides, the CDR3 is TGCGCCAGTAGGTTCCAGTGGACAGGGGGTGACGAGCAGTACTTC. Protein: CASRFQWTGGDEQYF.

This clonotype appeared many times. V is TRBV7-2 and J is TRBJ1-5; weak D call: TRBD1 (5 bases). The V and J ends lost 3 bases and 5 bases respectively, with 11 bases between them. Germline V gene sequence: CDR1 SGHTA, CDR2 FQGNSA. This CDR3 contains 14 residues. The CDR3 loop reads CASSFGEGHQPQHF. The CDR3 coding sequence is TGTGCCAGCAGCTTCGGAGAGGGGCATCAGCCCCAGCATTTT.

The sample holds a few counts of this clonotype. The chain has TRBV7-2 and TRBJ1-4; 9 bases line up with TRBD1. Germline trimming cut 2 bases from V and 8 bases from J; bases unmatched to any gene: 12. Germline CDR1 and CDR2: SGHTA and FQGNSA. CDR3 size: 17 residues. This CDR3 reads CASSLTPYPGQGEKLFF. The CDR3 DNA reads as TGTGCCAGCAGCTTAACCCCATATCCGGGACAGGGAGAAAAACTGTTTTTT.

This clonotype was detected ten times or more. The chain has TRBV3-1 and TRBJ1-1; D gene uncertain. Trimming shortened V by 11 bases and J by 8 bases, and 15 bases separated the two germline ends. CDR3 size: 11 residues. Germline assignment: CDR1 LGHDT and CDR2 YNNKEL (reference sequence). The CDR3 is CAGSIWGEAFF. CDR3 DNA sequence: TGTGCCGGATCGATTTGGGGAGAAGCTTTCTTT.

This clonotype was found many times. The chain recombines TRBV7-9 with TRBJ2-5; the match to TRBD2 covers 9 bases. The CDR3 has 16 amino acids. V lost 0 bases to trimming and J lost 2 bases; unmatched junction nucleotides: 4. The germline V gene encodes CDR1 SEHNR and CDR2 FQNEAQ (reference sequence). CDR3 amino acids: CASSLAVAGEQETQYF. The CDR3 coding sequence is TGTGCCAGCAGCTTAGCGGTAGCGGGGGAGCAAGAGACCCAGTACTTC.

This clonotype was recorded at least ten times. The V gene is TRBV18, the J gene TRBJ2-5; TRBD2 matches at 7 bases. CDR1 KGHSH and CDR2 LQKENI come from the germline V gene. V trimming: 0 bases; J trimming: 5 bases; junction bases outside the gene matches: 9. This CDR3 spans 16 amino acids. CDR3 DNA: TGTGCCAGCTCACCACCGGCGGGGGAGGTAATGGAGACCCAGTACTTC. Translated, it gives CASSPPAGEVMETQYF.

This clonotype appeared many times. The rearrangement uses TRBV20-1 and TRBJ1-1; D remains ambiguous. Trimming left V 6 bases short and J 3 bases short, with 17 bases between. The CDR3 has 14 residues. CDR1 and CDR2 from the germline V gene are DFQATT and SNEGSKA (reference sequence). The CDR3 loop is CSAYPLGVDTEAFF. The CDR3, as DNA: TGCAGTGCCTACCCCCTCGGGGTAGACACTGAAGCTTTCTTT.

Many counts were recorded for this clonotype. The genes are TRBV11-2 and TRBJ2-1; 11 nucleotides match TRBD2. This CDR3 comprises 18 residues. J lost 0 bases, V lost 5 bases, and 9 bases had no gene match. Germline V gene data show CDR1 as SGHAT and CDR2 as FQNNGV. The CDR3 region is CASSPTSGVASSYNEQFF. The CDR3 nucleotides read TGTGCCAGCAGCCCGACTAGCGGGGTAGCGAGCTCCTACAATGAGCAGTTCTTC.

This clonotype was seen many times. The CDR3 DNA sequence: TGTGCCAGCAGGGACCGTCTTGCTGAAAAACTGTTTTTT. Protein product: CASRDRLAEKLFF. This chain joins TRBV5-8 and TRBJ1-4; D call uncertain. The V gene lost 5 bases and the J gene lost 7 bases, with 12 bases spanning the gap. This CDR3 has 13 amino acids. Germline values: CDR1 SGHTS, CDR2 YDEGEE.

This clonotype was seen ten or more times. The rearrangement joins TRBV30 to TRBJ2-7; possible D gene TRBD1, 5 bases. Per germline, CDR1 GTSNPN and CDR2 SVGIG (reference sequence). This CDR3 has 15 amino acids. The V end lost 4 bases, the J end lost 2 bases, and 18 bases lay between the germline ends. The CDR3 DNA is TGTGCCTGGACTCGACAGCCCGTAGGGACCTACGAGCAGTACTTC. Amino acids: CAWTRQPVGTYEQYF.

This chain uses TRBV9 with TRBJ2-7, with TRBD1 identical over 7 bases. V lost 3 bases, J lost 2 bases, and 2 bases stayed unmatched. The CDR3 loop spans 13 amino acids. The germline gives CDR1 SGDLS, CDR2 YYNGEE. The CDR3 spells CASSGQGAYEQYF. The CDR3 DNA reads as TGTGCCAGCAGCGGCCAGGGGGCCTACGAGCAGTACTTC.

The chain employs TRBV2 and TRBJ1-6; no clear D. The germline CDR1 and CDR2 sequences are SNHLY and FYNNEI. This CDR3 spans 15 amino acids. Trimming pared 6 bases from V and 8 bases from J, leaving 17 bases between. The CDR3 loop is CASSAQLLPDSPLHF. Here the CDR3 DNA reads TGTGCCAGCAGCGCCCAGCTCTTGCCGGATTCACCCCTCCACTTT.

This clonotype was seen a handful of times. The chain links TRBV2 to TRBJ2-7; D not resolved. Germline-derived CDR1 and CDR2 are SNHLY and FYNNEI. The length of the CDR3 is 14 residues. V was cut by 5 bases and J by 3 bases, with 14 bases left in between. CDR3 nucleotides: TGTGCCAGCAGTCCCACCCCCGGCCTCTACGAGCAGTACTTC. The encoded protein is CASSPTPGLYEQYF.

This clonotype was seen repeatedly, ten times or more. This rearrangement joins TRBV5-1 to TRBJ2-7, with 7 nucleotides matching TRBD1. V shed 4 bases and J 2 bases; nucleotides not matched to a gene: 9. The germline V gene encodes CDR1 SGHRS and CDR2 YFSETQ. The CDR3 covers 15 residues. This chain's CDR3 is CASSNRGNSAYEQYF. The CDR3 DNA is TGCGCCAGCAGCAACAGGGGAAATTCAGCCTACGAGCAGTACTTC.

The rearrangement joins TRBV6-6 to TRBJ2-7, with D uncertain. The length of the CDR3 is 13 residues. The germline V and J ends were trimmed by 6 bases and 1 base, with 10 bases remaining between them. Germline V gene lookup returns CDR1 MNHNY and CDR2 SVGAGI (reference sequence). This chain's CDR3 is CASRPQASYEQYF. Written as DNA, the CDR3 is TGTGCCAGCAGGCCCCAGGCGTCCTACGAGCAGTACTTC.

This clonotype was seen ten or more times. The CDR3 DNA sequence: TGTGCCAGCAGTCCGGGGAAGAAGGGGCCAAGCGGGGAGCTGTTTTTT. Translated, it gives CASSPGKKGPSGELFF. The chain joins TRBV12-3 or TRBV12-4 to TRBJ2-2; D may correspond to TRBD1 or TRBD2 (5 bases each). The CDR3 has 16 residues. Deletions cut 5 bases from V and 7 bases from J, with 20 bases between.